The next 4 T cell receptor beta chains were all read from a single sample in a study of T cells after yellow fever vaccination. TCRdb passed the 5' RACE reads through MiXCR, listing each CDR3 protein once. The data contain a few hundred thousand distinct CDR3 sequences, approximately 13% of them seen just once; the ten biggest clones take up about 0.54%. The sample in question was CD4+ T cells sorted from PBMCs, obtained 45 days after the yellow fever booster vaccination. The source is a man aged 30 to 45 who received the YFV17D yellow fever vaccine.

The chain recombines TRBV3-1 with TRBJ2-7; TRBD2 aligns across 11 bases. The CDR3 length is 17 residues. Germline CDR1 is LGHDT and CDR2 is YNNKEL (reference sequence). Trimming at V came to 5 bases and at J to 2 bases, leaving 11 bases not matched to a gene. In DNA, the CDR3 is TGTGCCAGCAGCAGAGGGGAGATGACTAGCGGGGCCTACGAGCAGTACTTC. It yields the protein CASSRGEMTSGAYEQYF.

This sequence joins TRBV12-3 or TRBV12-4 and TRBJ2-7, with unresolved D. The CDR3 covers 11 residues. Trimming pared 5 bases from V and 7 bases from J, leaving 9 bases between. The CDR3 bases are TGTGCCAGCAGTCCGGCCGTGGAGCAGTACTTC. It specifies CASSPAVEQYF.

This chain uses TRBV2 with TRBJ2-1, with D maybe TRBD1 (6 bases). The germline V gene has CDR1 SNHLY and CDR2 FYNNEI. This CDR3 is built from 15 residues. The V end lost 3 bases, the J end lost 0 bases, and 9 bases lay between the germline ends. CDR3 DNA: TGTGCCAGCAGTGATCAGGGGAGCTCCTACAATGAGCAGTTCTTC. It codes for CASSDQGSSYNEQFF. Drawing the rest from reference TRBV2 and TRBJ2-1, the complete variable domain is EPEVTQTPSHQVTQMGQEVILRCVPISNHLYFYWYRQILGQKVEFLVSFYNNEISEKSEIFDDQFSVERPDGSNFTLKIRSTKLEDSAMYFCASSDQGSSYNEQFFGPGTRLTVL.

This clonotype has a count of ten or more. The chain employs TRBV3-1 and TRBJ2-7; 9 bases are shared with TRBD1. V lost 5 bases and J lost 1; bases outside the gene matches: 3. Germline loops: CDR1 LGHDT, CDR2 YNNKEL (reference sequence). The CDR3 length is 14 residues. In DNA form, the CDR3 reads TGTGCCAGCAGCACCGGGACAGGGTCCTACGAGCAGTACTTC. This gives the protein CASSTGTGSYEQYF.